Described below is a single T cell receptor beta chain sequence and its context. Its specificity is not known. CDR3-region Arm-PCR and iRepertoire HTBI primers produced the TCR beta libraries. As handled by the study authors: From all samples, identification returned approximately 14 TRBJ and 60 or so TRBV segments. Each CDR3 protein is one row after TCRdb ran MiXCR on the multiplex PCR reads. For this entry, the V and J calls and clone size follow TCRdb and not the study's own pipeline. The sample gives almost 350,000 distinct CDR3 sequences, about 20% of which show up once; 25% to 35% is in the top ten. These data are taken from a study of regulatory T cells in long-lasting Graves disease. General study points: Segments TRBV28, TRBJ1-2 and TRBJ2-5 showed preferential usage in persistent disease.

The time point: persistent/refractory GD, antithyroid drugs over 5 years with positive TRAb. Preparation of the TCR library used RNA extracted from PBMCs. American Thyroid Association guidelines were used to diagnose Graves' disease. The patients were drawn from one endocrinology department in Xi'an, China. The CDR3 runs 14 residues. Germline lookup yields CDR1 DFQATT and CDR2 SNEGSKA (reference sequence). V lost 5 bases, J lost 3 bases, and 16 bases lay in between. The sample in question was peripheral blood mononuclear cells (PBMCs), obtained when the disease was refractory, from a patient treated with antithyroid drugs. This chain links TRBV20-1 with TRBJ1-1; D gene unclear. This receptor was obtained from a female donor with Graves disease. The CDR3 spells CSAPVPIGDTEAFF. CDR3 sequence (DNA): TGCAGTGCTCCCGTCCCTATTGGAGACACTGAAGCTTTCTTT.